One and the same sample provided the 16 T cell receptor beta chains below, sequenced in a study of blood T cells in healthy people across ages. The second PCR ran roughly 7 to 12 cycles with a sample-barcoded 5' primer and J-beta primers. TCRdb redid the calling of the 5' RACE reads with MiXCR, one entry per CDR3 protein. This table has over 950,000 distinct CDR3 sequences, around two fifths appearing once. Sequencing input: blood. These receptors originate from a man in his late teens or twenties in good health.

Ten or more counts support this clonotype. The rearrangement joins TRBV12-3 or TRBV12-4 to TRBJ2-1; D unresolved. The CDR3 runs 12 residues. The ends were cut back, 5 bases at V and 5 bases at J, with 7 bases in the middle. CDR3 in amino acids: CASSEQHNEQFF. The CDR3 DNA follows: TGTGCCAGCAGTGAACAGCACAATGAGCAGTTCTTC.

This clonotype was recorded a few times. This chain links TRBV27 with TRBJ1-2; TRBD1 aligns across 8 bases. Germline CDR1 reads MNHEY; CDR2 reads SMNVEV (reference sequence). V trimming: 3 bases; J trimming: 7 bases; junction bases outside the gene matches: 4. The CDR3 contains 13 residues. This CDR3 reads CASSFSQGGGYTF. The CDR3 DNA sequence: TGTGCCAGCAGTTTCTCACAGGGGGGTGGCTACACCTTC.

The rearrangement uses TRBV4-3 and TRBJ2-1; tentatively, D is TRBD1 (5 bases). The J call may be in error: the DNA end matches TRBJ2-7 better. CDR3 size: 15 residues. The germline V gene encodes CDR1 LGHNA and CDR2 YSLEER. CDR3 protein: CASSQQGNSYNEQYF. DNA for the CDR3: TGCGCCAGCAGCCAACAGGGAAACTCCTACAATGAGCAGTACTTC.

This chain joins TRBV27 and TRBJ2-7; D uncertain. This CDR3 contains 14 residues. V dropped 5 bases and J dropped 3 bases, with 14 bases sitting between them. The V gene's germline CDR1 is MNHEY and CDR2 SMNVEV (reference sequence). CDR3 in amino acids: CASSVRAIHYEQYF. DNA for the CDR3: TGTGCCAGCAGTGTACGGGCCATCCACTACGAGCAGTACTTC.

The V and J genes are TRBV2 and TRBJ1-2; TRBD1 is a possible D gene (5 bases). The CDR3 runs to 14 residues. V was clipped by 3 bases and J by 4 bases, with 12 bases between them. Germline V gene data show CDR1 as SNHLY and CDR2 as FYNNEI. The CDR3 here is CASSEGRLPYGYTF. The DNA of the CDR3 is TGTGCCAGCAGTGAGGGACGCCTACCCTATGGCTACACCTTC.

Of note for this clonotype: A read error may account for a junction end that differs from germline. The V call is TRBV4-1, the J call TRBJ1-1; D unclear. There are 13 residues in the CDR3. From germline, CDR1 is MGHRA and CDR2 YSYEKL. CDR3 in amino acids: CANSPGQRKEAFF. The CDR3 bases are TGCGCCAACAGCCCCGGCCAGCGGAAAGAAGCTTTCTTT.

This clonotype was seen only a few times. The genes are TRBV6-2 or TRBV6-3 and TRBJ2-3, with TRBD1 identical over 8 bases. This CDR3 comprises 15 residues. Looked up from germline, CDR1 is MNHEY and CDR2 is SVGEGT. V was clipped by 3 bases and J by 4 bases; unmatched bases: 6. This CDR3 is CASSYWGQAADTQYF. Written as DNA, the CDR3 is TGTGCCAGCAGTTATTGGGGACAGGCCGCAGATACGCAGTATTTT.

The gene calls are TRBV20-1 and TRBJ2-2; 12 bases match TRBD2. V lost 1 base, J lost 1 base, and 7 bases stayed unmatched. The germline V gene has CDR1 DFQATT and CDR2 SNEGSKA (reference sequence). CDR3 length equals 18 residues. CDR3 DNA sequence: TGCAGTGCTAGAGTCCTAACTAGCGGGGGGATGAACACCGGGGAGCTGTTTTTT. This codes for CSARVLTSGGMNTGELFF.

The chain joins TRBV20-1 to TRBJ2-2; D not resolved. Between the trimmed V and J ends, which lost 5 bases and 7 bases, there was a span of 14 bases. Germline V CDR1 and CDR2: DFQATT, SNEGSKA (reference sequence). This CDR3 has 13 amino acids. CDR3 amino acids: CSAPARGGGELFF. In nucleotides, the CDR3 is TGCAGTGCTCCCGCTCGCGGTGGCGGGGAGCTGTTTTTT.

This clonotype turned up a few times. This chain links TRBV10-3 with TRBJ2-1, with 12 bases identical to TRBD1. CDR1 and CDR2 from the germline V gene are ENHRY and SYGVKD. This CDR3 spans 17 amino acids. V shed 10 bases, J shed 3 bases, and the junction held 13 bases outside the gene matches. The CDR3 DNA sequence: TGTGCCACCCTGGGACAGGGGGCGCAAAGGGACTACAATGAGCAGTTCTTC. Translation gives CATLGQGAQRDYNEQFF.

The chain carries TRBV29-1 and TRBJ2-7; D ambiguous. This CDR3 contains 11 residues. CDR1 SQVTM and CDR2 ANQGSEA come from the germline V gene. V gave up 7 bases and J gave up 3 bases, with 10 bases separating them. The CDR3 bases are TGCAGCGGTGATTCAGGCTACGAGCAGTACTTC. Translation: CSGDSGYEQYF.

V is TRBV7-8 and J is TRBJ1-2; D remains unclear. Trimming cost V 4 bases and J 4 bases, with 10 bases left between them. The CDR3 totals 13 residues. From germline, CDR1 is SGHVS and CDR2 FQNEAQ. The CDR3 here is CASSSAPGYGYTF. CDR3 DNA: TGTGCCAGCAGCTCCGCGCCTGGCTATGGCTACACCTTC.

The rearrangement uses TRBV5-1 and TRBJ2-1, with D possibly called TRBD1 or TRBD2 (6 bases each). There are 15 residues in the CDR3. V lost 6 bases and J 5 bases, leaving 18 bases between the germline ends. Germline loops: CDR1 SGHRS, CDR2 YFSETQ. The CDR3 here is CASTAEGGSHNEQFF. The CDR3 region has the DNA TGCGCCAGCACCGCAGAAGGGGGGTCCCACAATGAGCAGTTCTTC.

This chain uses TRBV6-5 with TRBJ1-1; TRBD1 matches at 7 bases. Germline V gene sequence: CDR1 MNHEY, CDR2 SVGAGI. Losses at the gene ends were 7 bases for V and 4 bases for J; bases not matched to a gene: 12. This CDR3 has 15 residues. Here the CDR3 reads CASIPGQNDITEAFF. The CDR3 nucleotides are TGTGCCAGCATTCCGGGACAGAACGATATCACTGAAGCTTTCTTT.

The chain couples TRBV3-1 to TRBJ2-3; no reliable D call. Trimming removed 0 bases from V and 6 bases from J, with 10 bases in between. Germline CDR1 reads LGHDT; CDR2 reads YNNKEL (reference sequence). This CDR3 comprises 14 residues. The CDR3 bases are TGTGCCAGCAGCCAAGATATGGTGGGGGATACGCAGTATTTT. Its translation: CASSQDMVGDTQYF.

This chain links TRBV12-3 or TRBV12-4 with TRBJ1-1; D may be TRBD1 (6 bases). The CDR3 loop spans 15 amino acids. V lost 5 bases, J lost 3 bases, and 16 bases lay in between. CDR3 DNA sequence: TGTGCCAGCAGTGAGAGGGGGGAAGGGGACACTGAAGCTTTCTTT. Its protein is CASSERGEGDTEAFF.